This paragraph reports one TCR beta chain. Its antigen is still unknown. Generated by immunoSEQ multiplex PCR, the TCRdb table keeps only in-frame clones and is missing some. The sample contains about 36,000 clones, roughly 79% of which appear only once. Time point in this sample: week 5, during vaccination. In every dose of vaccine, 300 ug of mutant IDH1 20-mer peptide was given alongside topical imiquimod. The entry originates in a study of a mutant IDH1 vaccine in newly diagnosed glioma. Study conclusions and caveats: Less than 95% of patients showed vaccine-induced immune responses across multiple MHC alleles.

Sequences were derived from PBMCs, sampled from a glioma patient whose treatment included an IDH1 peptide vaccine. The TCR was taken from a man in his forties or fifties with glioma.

Here the CDR3 reads CASSLTGLAGTYEQYF. Written as DNA, the CDR3 is TGTGCCAGCAGCCTGACGGGACTAGCCGGAACCTACGAGCAGTACTTC. The rearrangement links TRBV5-6 to TRBJ2-7; 9 positions match TRBD2. V trimming: 4 bases; J trimming: 2 bases; junction bases outside the gene matches: 10. CDR1 is SGHDT and CDR2 is YYEEEE in the germline V gene. The CDR3 length is 16 residues.